This entry lists 25 T cell receptor beta chains sequenced from one sample in a study of beta chain features in type 1 diabetes. Antigens of these TCRs are unknown. Of the isolated RNA, all was reverse transcribed, and so the sequenced material was expressed TCRB transcripts. The assay was immunoSEQ multiplex PCR, and TCRdb's table has in-frame clones only and misses some. The table lists roughly 180,000 clones, 6.5% to 8.5% of them singletons, with 0.5% to 0.55% in the top ten. Study-wide results and caveats: Significant though moderate, a shortening of TCRB CDR3s appeared in all four CD4+ subsets of Type 1 diabetes patients.

The sequenced sample consisted of central memory CD4+ T cells from blood. Every receptor here comes from a man aged 18 to 35 with type 1 diabetes.

This clone occurred a few times. The V gene is TRBV19, the J gene TRBJ2-7; tentative D call: TRBD2 (6 bases). The germline CDR1 and CDR2 sequences are LNHDA and SQIVND (reference sequence). Trimming left V 7 bases short and J 8 bases short, with 27 bases between. The CDR3 runs to 16 residues. The CDR3 protein is CASKGWNGRGENKQYF. CDR3 nucleotide sequence: TGTGCCAGTAAGGGTTGGAACGGGAGAGGAGAGAACAAGCAGTACTTC.

The chain recombines TRBV7-2 with TRBJ2-1; the D is unclear. The CDR3 has 15 amino acids. CDR1 SGHTA and CDR2 FQGNSA come from the germline V gene. Trimming left V 0 bases short and J 4 bases short, with 10 bases between. CDR3 bases: TGTGCCAGCAGCTTAGCGGTAGCTTGGTACAATGAGCAGTTCTTC. It encodes CASSLAVAWYNEQFF.

The CDR3 loop reads CAWKGGPLNTEAFF. DNA for the CDR3: TGTGCCTGGAAAGGAGGGCCTTTGAACACTGAAGCTTTCTTT. This chain uses TRBV30 with TRBJ1-1, with D unclear. The germline V gene has CDR1 GTSNPN and CDR2 SVGIG (reference sequence). CDR3 length: 14 amino acids. V lost 4 bases and J lost 0, with 12 bases in between.

The chain is built from TRBV7-2 and TRBJ2-7, with a tentative D call TRBD1 (5 bases). Trimming removed 5 bases at V and 2 bases at J, with 13 bases between. The V gene's germline CDR1 is SGHTA and CDR2 FQGNSA. The CDR3 loop spans 14 amino acids. The CDR3 nucleotides read TGTGCCAGCAGCCTGACAGCGAGTACCTACGAGCAGTACTTC. This gives the protein CASSLTASTYEQYF.

This sequence joins TRBV28 and TRBJ2-1, with a tentative D call TRBD2 (5 bases). Trimming shortened V by 5 bases and J by 9 bases, and 11 bases separated the two germline ends. This CDR3 is 12 amino acids long. Per the germline V gene, CDR1 is MDHEN and CDR2 is SYDVKM. The CDR3 nucleotides read TGTGCCAGCAGTCGGACTCGGGGTGAGCAGTTCTTC. Encoded protein: CASSRTRGEQFF. Together with reference TRBV28 and TRBJ2-1, the CDR3 gives the full variable domain: DVKVTQSSRYLVKRTGEKVFLECVQDMDHENMFWYRQDPGLGLRLIYFSYDVKMKEKGDIPEGYSVSREKKERFSLILESASTNQTSMYLCASSRTRGEQFFGPGTRLTVL.

This clone occurred a few times. This chain uses TRBV30 with TRBJ1-1; perhaps TRBD1 as D (5 bases). Germline CDR1 GTSNPN, CDR2 SVGIG (reference sequence). V lost 0 bases and J lost 3, with 11 bases in between. The CDR3 runs 14 residues. The CDR3 here is CAWSVPGGDTEAFF. CDR3 sequence (DNA): TGTGCCTGGAGTGTACCGGGGGGGGACACTGAAGCTTTCTTT.

The chain recombines TRBV7-6 with TRBJ1-5; 7 nucleotides agree with TRBD1. The ends lost 8 bases at V and 5 bases at J; junction bases unmatched: 3. The CDR3 spans 12 residues. Germline-derived CDR1 and CDR2 are SGHVS and FNYEAQ. CDR3 bases: TGTGCCAGCTCAACAGGGGATCAGCCCCAGCATTTT. The encoded protein is CASSTGDQPQHF.

This clone has only a few counts. The rearrangement joins TRBV18 to TRBJ1-2, with D possibly being TRBD1 (6 bases). Germline V gives CDR1 KGHSH, CDR2 LQKENI. With 3 bases removed from V and 4 bases from J, the gap between germline ends came to 12 bases. This CDR3 spans 14 amino acids. DNA for the CDR3: TGTGCCAGCTCACCCCCGACAGGAGGCTATGGCTACACCTTC. Amino acids: CASSPPTGGYGYTF.

This clone was found a few times. The CDR3 region is CSVMASGGVIQYF. The CDR3 DNA reads TGCAGCGTCATGGCTAGCGGGGGGGTCATTCAGTACTTC. V is TRBV29-1 and J is TRBJ2-4; 12 positions agree with TRBD2. The germline gives CDR1 SQVTM, CDR2 ANQGSEA. The CDR3 loop spans 13 amino acids. The V and J ends lost 6 bases and 9 bases, in that order; junction bases with no gene match: 6. Combining the CDR3 with reference TRBV29-1 and TRBJ2-4 gives the whole variable domain SAVISQKPSRDICQRGTSLTIQCQVDSQVTMMFWYRQQPGQSLTLIATANQGSEATYESGFVIDKFPISRPNLTFSTLTVSNMSPEDSSIYLCSVMASGGVIQYFGAGTRLSVL.

This clone came up a few times. This sample also contains other DNA sequences that code for the same CDR3. V usage is TRBV7-9 and J usage is TRBJ1-3; perhaps TRBD1 as D (6 bases). The V gene's germline CDR1 is SEHNR and CDR2 FQNEAQ (reference sequence). V was trimmed by 5 bases and J by 2 bases, leaving 7 bases between them. The CDR3 is 13 residues long. As DNA, the CDR3 is TGTGCCAGCAGCCGGACAGCTGGAAACACCATATATTTT. Encoded protein: CASSRTAGNTIYF.

The chain uses TRBV28 and TRBJ1-6; 9 bases are shared with TRBD1. V lost 3 bases and J lost 5; bases outside the gene matches: 5. CDR1 and CDR2 from the germline V gene are MDHEN and SYDVKM. CDR3 length equals 16 residues. DNA for the CDR3: TGTGCCAGCAGTTTTGGACAGGGGATCGATAATTCACCCCTCCACTTT. It encodes CASSFGQGIDNSPLHF.

This clone was counted ten times or more. The chain recombines TRBV23-1 with TRBJ2-1, with D maybe TRBD2 (6 bases). TRBV23-1 is an open reading frame whose function is uncertain. The CDR3 extends over 12 amino acids. V was clipped by 0 bases and J by 9 bases, with 6 bases between them. The CDR3 loop reads CASSQSRGEQFF. CDR3 bases: TGCGCCAGCAGTCAATCGCGGGGTGAGCAGTTCTTC.

There are a few counts of this clone. This rearrangement joins TRBV5-1 to TRBJ2-5, with TRBD2 identical over 9 bases. CDR3 length: 13 amino acids. Per the germline V gene, CDR1 is SGHRS and CDR2 is YFSETQ. V gave up 2 bases and J gave up 5 bases; unmatched junction bases: 1. DNA of the CDR3: TGCGCCAGCAGCTTCCTAGCGGGGGAGACCCAGTACTTC. Translating it yields CASSFLAGETQYF.

This clone was observed once. CDR3 sequence: CASKWRDRYNEQFF. The CDR3 DNA is TGTGCCAGCAAGTGGCGGGACCGTTACAATGAGCAGTTCTTC. The V gene is TRBV28, the J gene TRBJ2-1; TRBD2 is a possible D gene (6 bases). This CDR3 spans 14 amino acids. Germline V CDR1 and CDR2: MDHEN, SYDVKM. The V end lost 7 bases, the J end lost 4 bases, and 14 bases lay between the germline ends.

There are a few counts of this clone. The rearrangement links TRBV6-5 to TRBJ2-7; 9 bases fit TRBD1. The CDR3 contains 15 residues. Per germline, CDR1 MNHEY and CDR2 SVGAGI. J lost 3 bases, V lost 5 bases, and 8 bases had no gene match. The CDR3 loop is CASSTRTGEGYEQYF. The CDR3, as DNA: TGTGCCAGCAGTACAAGGACAGGGGAGGGCTACGAGCAGTACTTC.

This clone was observed a handful of times. Distinct nucleotide sequences in the sample also encode this CDR3. The genes are TRBV15 and TRBJ1-3, with TRBD1 matching over 8 bases. Trimming at V came to 1 base and at J to 3 bases, leaving 2 bases not matched to a gene. The CDR3 consists of 15 residues. The V gene's germline CDR1 is LNHNV and CDR2 YYDKDF (reference sequence). Here the CDR3 reads CATSRGTGNGNTIYF. The DNA for the CDR3 is TGTGCCACCAGCAGAGGGACAGGGAATGGAAACACCATATATTTT.

A few counts support this clone. The chain is built from TRBV6-6 and TRBJ2-6; D not certain. The germline V gene encodes CDR1 MNHNY and CDR2 SVGAGI (reference sequence). The V gene lost 5 bases and the J gene lost 0 bases, with 8 bases spanning the gap. This CDR3 comprises 15 residues. The CDR3 sequence: CASSQVTSGANVLTF. CDR3 sequence (DNA): TGTGCCAGCAGTCAGGTGACCTCTGGGGCCAACGTCCTGACTTTC.

This clone was seen a handful of times. The chain employs TRBV10-3 and TRBJ1-2; maybe TRBD1 (5 bases). Germline values: CDR1 ENHRY, CDR2 SYGVKD. V was cut by 0 bases and J by 7 bases, with 12 bases left in between. The CDR3 runs to 14 residues. CDR3 in amino acids: CAISESIRQGGYTF. As DNA, the CDR3 is TGTGCCATCAGTGAGTCGATCCGGCAGGGTGGCTACACCTTC.

This chain uses TRBV7-9 with TRBJ1-2; 7 positions agree with TRBD1. Unmatched junction bases numbered 3, after V lost 4 bases and J lost 4 bases. This CDR3 has 13 amino acids. The germline V gene encodes CDR1 SEHNR and CDR2 FQNEAQ (reference sequence). CDR3 in amino acids: CASSSTGIYGYTF. CDR3 DNA sequence: TGTGCCAGCAGCTCGACAGGGATCTATGGCTACACCTTC. The whole variable domain, remainder taken from reference TRBV7-9 and TRBJ1-2, is DTGVSQNPRHKITKRGQNVTFRCDPISEHNRLYWYRQTLGQGPEFLTYFQNEAQLEKSRLLSDRFSAERPKGSFSTLEIQRTEQGDSAMYLCASSSTGIYGYTFGSGTRLTVV.

This chain links TRBV5-4 with TRBJ2-7; 12 bases match TRBD2. The CDR3 loop spans 16 amino acids. J was trimmed by 0 bases and V by 0 bases; bases with no gene match: 1. In germline, CDR1 is SGHNT, CDR2 YYREEE (reference sequence). The DNA for the CDR3 is TGTGCCAGCAGCTTGGCGACTAGCGGGAGCTCCTACGAGCAGTACTTC. As protein: CASSLATSGSSYEQYF.

The chain employs TRBV30 and TRBJ1-5; 9 positions match TRBD1. V lost 4 bases and J lost 4; bases outside the gene matches: 5. This CDR3 is built from 14 residues. Germline assignment: CDR1 GTSNPN and CDR2 SVGIG (reference sequence). The CDR3 DNA is TGTGCCTGGACCACTGGACAGGGGAATCAGCCCCAGCATTTT. Amino acids: CAWTTGQGNQPQHF.

The J gene is TRBJ1-5, the V gene TRBV11-2; TRBD1 aligns across 9 bases. CDR1 and CDR2 (germline): SGHAT, FQNNGV. The CDR3 totals 15 residues. Trimming removed 5 bases from V and 3 bases from J; junction bases left unmatched: 5. The CDR3 DNA reads as TGTGCCAGCAGCAAGTGGACAGGGGACAATCAGCCCCAGCATTTT. Translating it yields CASSKWTGDNQPQHF.

The chain uses TRBV2 and TRBJ1-1; weak D call: TRBD1 (6 bases). Germline V gene sequence: CDR1 SNHLY, CDR2 FYNNEI. The CDR3 covers 13 residues. V was cut by 5 bases and J by 4 bases, with 11 bases left in between. CDR3 sequence reads: CASSKKGGTEAFF. CDR3 nucleotide sequence: TGTGCCAGCAGTAAAAAAGGGGGCACTGAAGCTTTCTTT.

The J gene is TRBJ2-7, the V gene TRBV6-5; perhaps TRBD1 as D (6 bases). From germline, CDR1 is MNHEY and CDR2 SVGAGI. There are 14 residues in the CDR3. Between the trimmed V and J ends, which lost 0 bases and 3 bases, there was a span of 9 bases. CDR3 loop: CASSYSQGGYEQYF. CDR3 DNA sequence: TGTGCCAGCAGTTACTCCCAAGGGGGCTACGAGCAGTACTTC.

Only a few counts were recorded for this clone. V and J are TRBV9 and TRBJ2-3, with D perhaps matching TRBD1 (5 bases). In germline, CDR1 is SGDLS, CDR2 YYNGEE. The CDR3 has 17 residues. Between the trimmed V and J ends, which lost 3 bases and 0 bases, there was a span of 17 bases. CDR3 amino acids: CASSAQATAGSTDTQYF. For the CDR3, the DNA is TGTGCCAGCAGCGCCCAAGCTACTGCAGGGAGCACAGATACGCAGTATTTT.